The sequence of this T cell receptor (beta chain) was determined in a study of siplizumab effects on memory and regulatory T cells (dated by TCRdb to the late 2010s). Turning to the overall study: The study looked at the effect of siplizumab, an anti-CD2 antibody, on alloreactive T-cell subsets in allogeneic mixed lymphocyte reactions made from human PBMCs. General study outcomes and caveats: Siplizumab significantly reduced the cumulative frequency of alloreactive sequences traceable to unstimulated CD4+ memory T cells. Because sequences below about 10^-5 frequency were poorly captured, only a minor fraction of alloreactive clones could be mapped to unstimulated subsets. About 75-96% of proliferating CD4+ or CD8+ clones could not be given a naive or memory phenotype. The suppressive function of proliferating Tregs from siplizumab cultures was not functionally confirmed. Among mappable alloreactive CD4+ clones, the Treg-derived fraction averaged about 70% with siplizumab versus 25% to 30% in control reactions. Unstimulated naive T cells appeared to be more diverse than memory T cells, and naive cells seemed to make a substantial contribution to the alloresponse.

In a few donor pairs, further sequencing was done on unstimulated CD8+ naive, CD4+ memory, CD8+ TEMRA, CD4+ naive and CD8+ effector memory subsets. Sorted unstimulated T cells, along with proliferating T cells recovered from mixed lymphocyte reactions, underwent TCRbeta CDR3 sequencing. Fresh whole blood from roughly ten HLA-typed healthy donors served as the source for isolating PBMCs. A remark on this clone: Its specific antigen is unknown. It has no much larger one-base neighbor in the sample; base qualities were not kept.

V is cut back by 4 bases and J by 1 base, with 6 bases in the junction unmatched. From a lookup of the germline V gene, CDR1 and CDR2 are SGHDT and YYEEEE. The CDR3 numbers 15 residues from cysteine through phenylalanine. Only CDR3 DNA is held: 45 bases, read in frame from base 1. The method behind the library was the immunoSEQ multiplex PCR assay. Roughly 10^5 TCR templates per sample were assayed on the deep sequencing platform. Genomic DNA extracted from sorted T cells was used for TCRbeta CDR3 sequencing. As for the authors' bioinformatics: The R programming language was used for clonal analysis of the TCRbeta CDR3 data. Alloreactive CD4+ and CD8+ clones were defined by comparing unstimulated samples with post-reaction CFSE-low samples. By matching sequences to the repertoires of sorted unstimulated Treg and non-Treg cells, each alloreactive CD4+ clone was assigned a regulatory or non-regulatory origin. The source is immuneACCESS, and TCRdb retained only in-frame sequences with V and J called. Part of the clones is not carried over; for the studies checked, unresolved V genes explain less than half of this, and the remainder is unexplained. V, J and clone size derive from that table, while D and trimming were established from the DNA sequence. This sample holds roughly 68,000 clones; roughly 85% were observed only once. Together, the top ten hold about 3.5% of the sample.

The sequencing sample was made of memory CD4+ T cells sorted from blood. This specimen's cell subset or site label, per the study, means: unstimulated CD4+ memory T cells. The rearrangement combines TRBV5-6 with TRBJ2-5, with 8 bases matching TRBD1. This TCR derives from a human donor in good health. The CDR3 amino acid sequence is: CASSGTGTGQETQYF. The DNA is TGTGCCAGCAGCGGAACCGGGACAGGCCAAGAGACCCAGTACTTC.